These T cell receptor beta chains were read from a single sample in a study of blood T cell repertoires in COVID-19. TCRdb's table, derived via immunoSEQ multiplex PCR, lists solely in-frame clones and lacks some. The sample consists of approximately 150,000 clones, around 83% of them appearing once. The sequencing sample was made of peripheral blood. These receptors originate from a man in his forties with acute or convalescent COVID-19. CDR3s include the opening cysteine and the closing phenylalanine or tryptophan. The order of the fields is clone size, V gene, CDR3 protein. Not every row has a clone size; where given, it reads once, few, many or a size class.

abundance: -
v_gene: TRBV11-2
CDR3aa: CASSLEAAGTQYF

abundance: -
v_gene: TRBV7-2
CDR3aa: CASGGQAATGELFF

abundance: -
v_gene: TRBV6-5
CDR3aa: CASRAGTGNTGELFF

abundance: -
v_gene: TRBV5-4
CDR3aa: CASSARTDSNYGYTF

abundance: once
v_gene: TRBV28
CDR3aa: CASSRSTPGSNGYTF

abundance: -
v_gene: TRBV2
CDR3aa: CASSVNRGDEKLFF

abundance: -
v_gene: TRBV18
CDR3aa: CASSHGGPAYEQYF

abundance: -
v_gene: TRBV6-5
CDR3aa: CASSREQGAYEQYF

abundance: -
v_gene: TRBV6-4
CDR3aa: CANSGTSGKETQYF

abundance: once
v_gene: TRBV6-1
CDR3aa: CASSEGAGLLNTEAFF

abundance: -
v_gene: TRBV28
CDR3aa: CASSPWAGQNTEAFF

abundance: -
v_gene: TRBV27
CDR3aa: CASRARGVGVLTF

abundance: -
v_gene: TRBV5-1
CDR3aa: CASSQDRGHLERTEAFF

abundance: few
v_gene: TRBV4-2
CDR3aa: CASSQDPGMNTEAFF

abundance: -
v_gene: TRBV30
CDR3aa: CAWSQGGNTEAFF

abundance: -
v_gene: TRBV7-2
CDR3aa: CASSLGVGTGRHNEQFF

abundance: -
v_gene: TRBV28
CDR3aa: CASAGAAQPQHF

abundance: -
v_gene: TRBV9
CDR3aa: CASSVEKAWRDTQYF

abundance: once
v_gene: TRBV3-1/TRBV3-2
CDR3aa: CASSQRGLMAEAFF

abundance: -
v_gene: TRBV11-2
CDR3aa: CASSPGLAGGEQYF

abundance: -
v_gene: TRBV12-5
CDR3aa: CASKQTASGNTIYF

abundance: -
v_gene: TRBV14
CDR3aa: CASSLRTGSAGNTIYF

abundance: few
v_gene: TRBV2
CDR3aa: CASSGLEGETQYF

abundance: -
v_gene: TRBV9
CDR3aa: CASSVASGFTETQYF

abundance: -
v_gene: TRBV5-1
CDR3aa: CASRPDSFGNTIYF

abundance: -
v_gene: TRBV21-1
CDR3aa: CASTKTGEGETQYF

abundance: once
v_gene: TRBV10-3
CDR3aa: CATYERGRGKETQYF

abundance: once
v_gene: TRBV7-9
CDR3aa: CASSIGASGGTTGELFF

abundance: medium-sized
v_gene: TRBV10-1
CDR3aa: CASPGRETQYF

abundance: -
v_gene: TRBV6-5
CDR3aa: CASRFWGDGYTF

abundance: -
v_gene: TRBV4-1
CDR3aa: CASSQDVSGAKNYGYTF

abundance: -
v_gene: TRBV19
CDR3aa: CASSRLAGGGGETQYF

abundance: -
v_gene: TRBV4-1
CDR3aa: CASSQEGSATTEAFF

abundance: -
v_gene: TRBV4-2
CDR3aa: CASAPWGDHSGNTIYF

abundance: once
v_gene: TRBV20-1
CDR3aa: CSASDLLGLAKNIQYF

abundance: -
v_gene: TRBV7-6
CDR3aa: CASSKRQETGQFF

abundance: -
v_gene: TRBV20-1
CDR3aa: CSASNQKQNTEAFF

abundance: -
v_gene: TRBV3-1/TRBV3-2
CDR3aa: CASSQEGKLAGGRTGELFF

abundance: -
v_gene: TRBV21-1
CDR3aa: CASSKGRGVGYEQYF

abundance: -
v_gene: TRBV18
CDR3aa: CASSPGQQETQYF

abundance: -
v_gene: TRBV10-3
CDR3aa: CATRQGTNEQYF

abundance: once
v_gene: TRBV5-1
CDR3aa: CASSLDSNQPQHF

abundance: -
v_gene: TRBV28
CDR3aa: CASSPRTGWEAEAFF

abundance: -
v_gene: TRBV7-6
CDR3aa: CASSLDTNQPQHF

abundance: -
v_gene: TRBV19
CDR3aa: CASNPGGDMNTEAFF

abundance: -
v_gene: TRBV4-1
CDR3aa: CASSQQGLGYGNTIYF

abundance: -
v_gene: TRBV5-4
CDR3aa: CASSLSLQNEKLFF

abundance: -
v_gene: TRBV30
CDR3aa: CAWSALAYEQYF

abundance: -
v_gene: TRBV11-3
CDR3aa: CASSLGGANQETQYF

abundance: -
v_gene: TRBV19
CDR3aa: CASSAATMNTEAFF

abundance: -
v_gene: TRBV5-1
CDR3aa: CASNPQLSGANVLTF

abundance: once
v_gene: TRBV30
CDR3aa: CAWGREGNSPLHF

abundance: -
v_gene: TRBV6-2/TRBV6-3
CDR3aa: CASSYQQGRNSPLHF